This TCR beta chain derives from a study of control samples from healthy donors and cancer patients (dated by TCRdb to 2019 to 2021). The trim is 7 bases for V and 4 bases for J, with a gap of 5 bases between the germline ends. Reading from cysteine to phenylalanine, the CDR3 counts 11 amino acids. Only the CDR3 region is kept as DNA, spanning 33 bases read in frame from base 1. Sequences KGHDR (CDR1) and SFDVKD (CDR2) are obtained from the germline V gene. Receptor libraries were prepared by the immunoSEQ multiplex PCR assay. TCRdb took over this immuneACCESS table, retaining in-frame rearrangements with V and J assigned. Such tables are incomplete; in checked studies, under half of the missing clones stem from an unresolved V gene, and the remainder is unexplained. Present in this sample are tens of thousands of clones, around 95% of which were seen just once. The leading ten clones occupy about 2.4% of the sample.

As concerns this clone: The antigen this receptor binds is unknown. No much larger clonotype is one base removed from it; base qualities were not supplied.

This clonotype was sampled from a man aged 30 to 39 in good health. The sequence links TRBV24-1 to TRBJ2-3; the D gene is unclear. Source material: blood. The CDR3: CATSRADTQYF. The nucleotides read TGTGCCACCAGCCGAGCAGATACGCAGTATTTT.